This TCR beta chain was documented in a study of blood T cell repertoires in COVID-19. This CDR3 contains 13 residues. Germline V gives CDR1 MNHNY, CDR2 SVGAGI (reference sequence). The germline V and J ends were trimmed by 7 bases and 7 bases, with 16 bases remaining between them. Assay used: immunoSEQ multiplex PCR; TCRdb lists only in-frame clones, some missing. The profile covers roughly 40,000 clones, with 70% to 90% appearing a single time and 2.4% taken by the ten largest. This chain uses TRBV6-6 with TRBJ1-2, with D perhaps matching TRBD1 (5 bases). The specimen was peripheral blood. The clonotype comes from a human donor in a cohort sampled during active COVID-19. The CDR3 loop is CASTDRGDGGYTF. Written as DNA, the CDR3 is TGTGCCAGCACCGACCGGGGGGACGGTGGCTACACCTTC.